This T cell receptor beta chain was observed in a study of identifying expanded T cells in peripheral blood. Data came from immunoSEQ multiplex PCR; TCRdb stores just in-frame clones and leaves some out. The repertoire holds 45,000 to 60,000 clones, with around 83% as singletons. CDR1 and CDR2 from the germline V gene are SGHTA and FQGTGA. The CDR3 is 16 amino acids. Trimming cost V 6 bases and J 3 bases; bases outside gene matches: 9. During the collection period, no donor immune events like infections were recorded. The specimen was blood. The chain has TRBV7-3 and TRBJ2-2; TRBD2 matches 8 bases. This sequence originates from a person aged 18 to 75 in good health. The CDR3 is CASRNVRAGDTGELFF. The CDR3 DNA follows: TGTGCCAGCAGGAACGTCAGAGCGGGGGACACCGGGGAGCTGTTTTTT.